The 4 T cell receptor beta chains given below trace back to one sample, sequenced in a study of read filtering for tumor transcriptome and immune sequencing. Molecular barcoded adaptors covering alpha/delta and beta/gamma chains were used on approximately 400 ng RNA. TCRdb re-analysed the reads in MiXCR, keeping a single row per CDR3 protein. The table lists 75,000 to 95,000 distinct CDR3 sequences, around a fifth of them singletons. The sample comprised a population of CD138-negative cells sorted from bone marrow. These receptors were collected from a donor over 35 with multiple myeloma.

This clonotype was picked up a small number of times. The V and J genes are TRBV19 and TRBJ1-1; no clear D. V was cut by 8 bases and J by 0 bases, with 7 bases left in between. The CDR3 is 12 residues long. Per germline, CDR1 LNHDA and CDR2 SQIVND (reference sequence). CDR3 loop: CASVALNTEAFF. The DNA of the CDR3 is TGTGCCAGTGTCGCCTTGAACACTGAAGCTTTCTTT.

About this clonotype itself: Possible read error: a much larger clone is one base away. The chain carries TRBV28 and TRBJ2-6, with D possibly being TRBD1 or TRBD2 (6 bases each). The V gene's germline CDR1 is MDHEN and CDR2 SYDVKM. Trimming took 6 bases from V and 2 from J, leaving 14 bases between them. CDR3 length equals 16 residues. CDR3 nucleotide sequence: TGTGCCAGCAGGGGGGCAGGGAGGACTGGGGCCAACGTCCTGACTTTC. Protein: CASRGAGRTGANVLTF.

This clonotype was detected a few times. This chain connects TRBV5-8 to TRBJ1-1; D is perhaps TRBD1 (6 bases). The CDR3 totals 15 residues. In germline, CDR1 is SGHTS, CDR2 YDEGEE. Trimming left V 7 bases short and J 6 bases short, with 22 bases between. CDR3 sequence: CASPGLNRENAEAFF. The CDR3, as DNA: TGTGCCAGCCCTGGTCTAAACAGGGAAAACGCTGAAGCTTTCTTT.

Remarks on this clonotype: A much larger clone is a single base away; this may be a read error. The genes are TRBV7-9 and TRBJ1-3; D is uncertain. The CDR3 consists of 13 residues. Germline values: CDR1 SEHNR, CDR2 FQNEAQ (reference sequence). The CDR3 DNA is TGTGCCTGCAGCCTTAGCTCTGGAAACACCATATATTTT. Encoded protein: CACSLSSGNTIYF.